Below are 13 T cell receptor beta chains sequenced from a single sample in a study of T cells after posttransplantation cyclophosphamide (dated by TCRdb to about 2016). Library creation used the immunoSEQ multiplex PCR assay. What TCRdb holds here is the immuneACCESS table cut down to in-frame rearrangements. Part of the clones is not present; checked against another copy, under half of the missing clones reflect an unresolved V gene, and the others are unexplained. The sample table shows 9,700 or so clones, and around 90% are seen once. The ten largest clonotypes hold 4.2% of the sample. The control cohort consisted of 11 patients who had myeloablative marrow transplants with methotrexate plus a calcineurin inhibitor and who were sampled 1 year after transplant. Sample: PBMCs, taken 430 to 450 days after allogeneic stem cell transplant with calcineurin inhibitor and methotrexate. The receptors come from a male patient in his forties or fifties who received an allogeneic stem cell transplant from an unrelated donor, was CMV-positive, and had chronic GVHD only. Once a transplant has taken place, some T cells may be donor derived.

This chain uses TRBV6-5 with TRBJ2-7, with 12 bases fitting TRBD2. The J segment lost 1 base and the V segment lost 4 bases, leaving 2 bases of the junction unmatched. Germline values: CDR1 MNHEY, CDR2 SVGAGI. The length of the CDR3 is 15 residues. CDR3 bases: TGTGCCAGCAGTTCCGGGACTAGCGGGTCCTACGAGCAGTACTTC. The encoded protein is CASSSGTSGSYEQYF.

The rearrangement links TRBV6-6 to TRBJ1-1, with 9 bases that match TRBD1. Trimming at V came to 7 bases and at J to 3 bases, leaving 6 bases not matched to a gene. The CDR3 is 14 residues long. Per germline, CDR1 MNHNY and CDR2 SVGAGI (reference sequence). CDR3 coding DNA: TGTGCCAGCACTGGGACAGGGAGGTACACTGAAGCTTTCTTT. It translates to CASTGTGRYTEAFF.

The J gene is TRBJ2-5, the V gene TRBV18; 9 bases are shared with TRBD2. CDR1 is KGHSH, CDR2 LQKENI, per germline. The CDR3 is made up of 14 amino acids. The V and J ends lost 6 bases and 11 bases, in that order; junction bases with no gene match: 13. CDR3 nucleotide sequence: TGTGCCAGCTCGCCGGGACTAGCAGATTACGCGCAGTACTTC. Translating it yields CASSPGLADYAQYF.

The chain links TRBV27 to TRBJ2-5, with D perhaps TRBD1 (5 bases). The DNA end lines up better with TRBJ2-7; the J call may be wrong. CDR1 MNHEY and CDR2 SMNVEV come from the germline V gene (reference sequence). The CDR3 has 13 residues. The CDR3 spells CASSPRQFYEQYF. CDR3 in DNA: TGTGCCAGCAGTCCGAGACAGTTCTACGAGCAGTACTTC.

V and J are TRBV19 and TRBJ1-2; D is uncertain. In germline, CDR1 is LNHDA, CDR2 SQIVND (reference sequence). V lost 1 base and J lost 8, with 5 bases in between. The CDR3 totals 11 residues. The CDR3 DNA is TGTGCCAGTAGTATAGGGGCCGGCTACACCTTC. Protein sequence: CASSIGAGYTF.

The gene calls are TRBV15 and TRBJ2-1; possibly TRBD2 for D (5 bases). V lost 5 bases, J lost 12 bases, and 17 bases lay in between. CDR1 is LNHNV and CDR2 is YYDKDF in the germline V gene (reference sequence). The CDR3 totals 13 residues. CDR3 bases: TGTGCCACCAGCTCCAGAGAGGGAGAAAGGCAGTTCTTC. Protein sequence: CATSSREGERQFF.

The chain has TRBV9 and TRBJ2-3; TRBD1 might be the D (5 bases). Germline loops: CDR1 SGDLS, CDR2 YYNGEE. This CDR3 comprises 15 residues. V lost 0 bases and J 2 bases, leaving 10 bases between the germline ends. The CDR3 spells CASSVGGQPTDTQYF. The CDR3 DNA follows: TGTGCCAGCAGCGTAGGAGGACAACCCACAGATACGCAGTATTTT.

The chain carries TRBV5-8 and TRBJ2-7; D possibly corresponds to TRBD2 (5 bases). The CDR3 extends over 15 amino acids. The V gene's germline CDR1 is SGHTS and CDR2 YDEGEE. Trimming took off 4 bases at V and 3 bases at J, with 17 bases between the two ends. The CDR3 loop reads CASSPFIRDDYEQYF. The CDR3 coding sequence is TGTGCCAGCAGCCCATTTATACGGGATGACTACGAGCAGTACTTC.

The CDR3, as DNA: TGTGCCAGCAGCTTAAGACGGAAAGGGGTCGATCAGCCCCAGCATTTT. Its translation is CASSLRRKGVDQPQHF. The J gene is TRBJ1-5, the V gene TRBV7-3, with D perhaps TRBD1 (5 bases). This CDR3 has 16 amino acids. The V and J ends lost 1 base and 5 bases respectively, with 15 bases between them. The germline CDR1 and CDR2 sequences are SGHTA and FQGTGA.

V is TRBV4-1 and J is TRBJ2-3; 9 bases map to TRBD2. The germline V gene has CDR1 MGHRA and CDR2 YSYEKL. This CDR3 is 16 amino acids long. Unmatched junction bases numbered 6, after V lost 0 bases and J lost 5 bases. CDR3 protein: CASSQEGLAGIDTQYF. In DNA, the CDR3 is TGCGCCAGCAGCCAAGAGGGCCTAGCGGGGATAGATACGCAGTATTTT.

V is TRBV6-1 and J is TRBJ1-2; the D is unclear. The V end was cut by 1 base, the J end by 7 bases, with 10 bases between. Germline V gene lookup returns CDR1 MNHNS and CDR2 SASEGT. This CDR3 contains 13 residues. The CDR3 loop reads CASSEGAGGGYTF. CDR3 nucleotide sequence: TGTGCCAGCAGTGAAGGGGCAGGTGGTGGCTACACCTTC.

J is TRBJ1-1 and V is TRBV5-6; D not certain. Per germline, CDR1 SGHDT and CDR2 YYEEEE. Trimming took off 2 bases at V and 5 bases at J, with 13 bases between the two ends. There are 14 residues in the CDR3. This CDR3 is CASSLGRVGTEAFF. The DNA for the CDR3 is TGTGCCAGCAGCTTAGGGAGGGTTGGAACTGAAGCTTTCTTT.

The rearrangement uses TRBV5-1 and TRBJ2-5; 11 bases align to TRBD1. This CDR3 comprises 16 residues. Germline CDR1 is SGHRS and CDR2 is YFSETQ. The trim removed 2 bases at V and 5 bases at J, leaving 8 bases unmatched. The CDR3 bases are TGCGCCAGCAGCTTACGTGGGACAGGGGGAGGCGAGACCCAGTACTTC. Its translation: CASSLRGTGGGETQYF.